The rows below give T cell receptor beta chains drawn from one sample of a study of cytomegalovirus exposure and HLA in healthy donors. The table came from immunoSEQ multiplex PCR; TCRdb's copy has only in-frame clones and leaves some out. This table holds around 120,000 clones, around 81% found once. Specimen: PBMCs. The receptors were gathered from a woman younger than 45 in good health and CMV-seronegative. Both conserved end residues are part of each CDR3. A D gene is named only where the DNA matches it firmly. The size field is filled for only some rows; it gives once, few, many or a size class.

d_call,j_call,cdr3_length,clone_size,v_call,cdr3_aa,cdr3_nt
.,TRBJ1-1,14,.,TRBV5-6,CASSRDTRNTEAFF,TGTGCCAGCAGCAGGGACACAAGGAACACTGAAGCTTTCTTT
.,TRBJ1-5,13,.,TRBV9,CASSALPNQPQHF,TGTGCCAGCAGCGCCCTTCCTAATCAGCCCCAGCATTTT
.,TRBJ1-2,13,.,TRBV4-3,CASSQERDTGYTF,TGCGCCAGCAGCCAAGAACGGGATACTGGCTACACCTTC
TRBD2,TRBJ2-7,13,.,TRBV19,CASSPGLVYEQYF,TGTGCCAGTAGCCCGGGACTAGTGTACGAGCAGTACTTC
.,TRBJ1-3,14,few,TRBV7-8,CASSQGFSGNTIYF,TGTGCCAGCAGCCAGGGGTTCTCTGGAAACACCATATATTTT
TRBD1,TRBJ1-1,14,.,TRBV7-3,CASSPDRYNIEAFF,TGTGCCAGCAGCCCGGACAGGTATAACATTGAAGCTTTCTTT
TRBD2,TRBJ2-3,17,.,TRBV7-8,CASSSLAGSLLGDTQYF,TGTGCCAGCAGCTCTTTAGCGGGCTCACTGTTAGGGGATACGCAGTATTTT
TRBD1,TRBJ2-2,15,.,TRBV14,CASSQEGQPTGELFF,TGTGCCAGCAGCCAAGAGGGACAGCCCACCGGGGAGCTGTTTTTT
.,TRBJ2-7,17,.,TRBV15,CATSRVPRGPPTYEQYF,TGTGCCACCAGCAGAGTCCCCAGGGGACCCCCGACCTACGAGCAGTACTTC
.,TRBJ2-5,13,.,TRBV19,CASSIRVRETQYF,TGTGCCAGTAGTATCCGGGTGAGAGAGACCCAGTACTTC
TRBD1,TRBJ2-5,15,few,TRBV28,CASSSRDRGIETQYF,TGTGCCAGCAGTTCCCGGGACAGGGGGATCGAGACCCAGTACTTC
TRBD2,TRBJ2-7,16,once,TRBV7-9,CASSEALAEDSYEQYF,TGTGCCAGCAGCGAAGCACTAGCGGAAGATTCCTACGAGCAGTACTTC
.,TRBJ1-3,16,.,TRBV7-2,CASSSPRDYSGNTIYF,TGTGCCAGCAGCTCTCCCCGGGACTACTCTGGAAACACCATATATTTT
TRBD2,TRBJ2-3,15,.,TRBV7-9,CASRMGLADTDTQYF,TGTGCCAGCAGGATGGGGCTAGCGGACACAGATACGCAGTATTTT
.,TRBJ2-1,16,.,TRBV9,CASSVGRGEVYNEQFF,TGTGCCAGCAGCGTAGGGAGGGGCGAGGTCTACAATGAGCAGTTCTTC
TRBD1,TRBJ1-1,13,.,TRBV5-1,CASSPRGPTEAFF,TGCGCCAGCAGCCCCAGGGGGCCCACTGAAGCTTTCTTT
.,TRBJ1-5,15,.,TRBV7-9,CSSSLGGDGWQPQHF,TGTTCCAGCAGCTTGGGGGGGGACGGTTGGCAGCCCCAGCATTTT
.,TRBJ1-2,15,.,TRBV14,CASSQEPLGAWGYTF,TGTGCCAGCAGCCAAGAACCCCTGGGGGCCTGGGGCTACACCTTC
TRBD2,TRBJ2-4,18,few,TRBV5-6,CASSLSGTSVLAKNIQYF,TGTGCCAGCAGCCTTTCTGGGACTAGCGTTCTAGCCAAAAACATTCAGTACTTC
.,TRBJ2-7,14,few,TRBV2,CASGLTIGSYEQYF,TGTGCCAGCGGGTTGACTATCGGTTCCTACGAGCAGTACTTC
TRBD1,TRBJ1-5,14,.,TRBV5-1,CAVRGTVQSQPQHF,TGCGCCGTCAGGGGGACAGTTCAAAGCCAGCCCCAGCATTTT
TRBD1,TRBJ1-5,15,.,TRBV9,CASSTDPTGVQPQHF,TGTGCCAGCAGCACAGACCCCACAGGGGTTCAGCCCCAGCATTTT
TRBD2,TRBJ2-3,16,.,TRBV5-1,CASSLGGTSDADTQYF,TGCGCCAGCAGCTTGGGTGGGACTAGCGACGCAGATACGCAGTATTTT
TRBD2,TRBJ2-1,18,.,TRBV28,CASSSPAVGGGSNNEQFF,TGTGCCAGCAGTTCCCCCGCCGTTGGGGGAGGGTCAAACAATGAGCAGTTCTTC
.,TRBJ2-2,18,.,TRBV4-3,CASSQDSWPGSNTGELFF,TGCGCCAGCAGCCAAGATTCCTGGCCAGGGTCGAACACCGGGGAGCTGTTTTTT
TRBD2,TRBJ2-3,18,.,TRBV27,CASSSLAGVASSTDTQYF,TGTGCCAGCAGTTCCCTAGCGGGAGTCGCCTCTAGCACAGATACGCAGTATTTT
TRBD2,TRBJ2-6,17,.,TRBV6-4,CASSDSTSGSGANVLTF,TGTGCCAGCAGTGACTCGACTAGCGGCTCTGGGGCCAACGTCCTGACTTTC
.,TRBJ1-2,14,.,TRBV7-9,CASSGGGLYYGYTF,TGTGCCAGCAGCGGGGGGGGGCTTTACTATGGCTACACCTTC
.,TRBJ2-2,14,.,TRBV7-2,CASSRQTNTGELFF,TGTGCCAGCAGCCGACAGACGAACACCGGGGAGCTGTTTTTT
TRBD2,TRBJ2-1,17,.,TRBV5-1,CASSLRASGTKNNEQFF,TGCGCCAGCAGCTTGAGGGCTAGCGGGACGAAGAACAATGAGCAGTTCTTC
.,TRBJ2-6,18,.,TRBV18,CASSPRAPVSSGANVLTF,TGTGCCAGCTCACCACGTGCCCCAGTCAGCTCTGGGGCCAACGTCCTGACTTTC
TRBD2,TRBJ2-1,17,.,TRBV28,CASSLEGTSGNYNEQFF,TGTGCCAGCAGTTTAGAGGGGACTAGCGGGAACTACAATGAGCAGTTCTTC
.,TRBJ2-7,13,.,TRBV28,CASSRFRGYEQYF,TGTGCCAGCAGTCGGTTCAGGGGCTACGAGCAGTACTTC
TRBD2,TRBJ2-7,16,few,TRBV19,CASSTSIAGGPYEQYF,TGTGCCAGTAGTACATCGATAGCGGGAGGCCCCTACGAGCAGTACTTC
TRBD2,TRBJ2-1,16,.,TRBV14,CASSQVGTIGYNEQFF,TGTGCCAGCAGCCAAGTTGGGACTATAGGGTACAATGAGCAGTTCTTC